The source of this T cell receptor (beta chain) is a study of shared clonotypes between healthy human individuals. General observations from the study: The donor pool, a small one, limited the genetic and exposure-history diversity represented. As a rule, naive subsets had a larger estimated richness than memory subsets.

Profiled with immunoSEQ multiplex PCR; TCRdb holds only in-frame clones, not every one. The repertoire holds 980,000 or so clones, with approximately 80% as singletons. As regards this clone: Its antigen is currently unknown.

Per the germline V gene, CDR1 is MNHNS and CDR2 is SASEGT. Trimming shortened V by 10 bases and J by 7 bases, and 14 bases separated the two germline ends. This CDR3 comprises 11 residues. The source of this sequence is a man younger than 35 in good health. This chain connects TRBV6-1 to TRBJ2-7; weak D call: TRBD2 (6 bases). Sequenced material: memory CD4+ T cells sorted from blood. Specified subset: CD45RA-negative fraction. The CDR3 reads CATGTGGEQYF. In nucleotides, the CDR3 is TGTGCCACCGGGACTGGGGGAGAGCAGTACTTC.